This entry describes one TCR beta chain. Its antigen remains unknown. The sample originates from a study of graft-versus-host responses after intestinal transplantation. Overall study context: After anti-thymocyte globulin induction, recipients took tacrolimus and steroids for approximately 3 years.

Overall study findings and caveats: Graft-donor T cell macrochimerism coincided with high graft-versus-host to host-versus-graft clonal ratios in allografts. Marrow from the recipient contained GvH clones, some of which had appeared first in ileum or blood.

Per the germline V gene, CDR1 is SGHAT and CDR2 is FQNNGV. With 0 bases clipped from V and 2 bases from J, the junction kept 9 bases outside the gene matches. The CDR3 is 18 residues long. The table came from immunoSEQ multiplex PCR; TCRdb's copy has only in-frame clones and leaves some out. Of some 100,000 clones listed, under 95% are singletons. The material sequenced was unstimulated CD8+ T cells sorted from spleen or lymph node cells, taken before intestinal transplant. The receptor was derived from a human donor who received an intestinal transplant. V usage is TRBV11-2 and J usage is TRBJ1-4; 7 bases are a match to TRBD1. CDR3 sequence: CASSLDWGLTGTNEKLFF. CDR3 coding DNA: TGTGCCAGCAGCTTAGATTGGGGGCTGACAGGGACTAATGAAAAACTGTTTTTT.